Given below is one T cell receptor beta chain in context. What it binds is not known. The sample belongs to a study of siplizumab effects on memory and regulatory T cells. Notes on the study in general: Memory cells seemed less diverse than naive T cells, which seemed major alloresponse contributors. Siplizumab conditions gave an average of around 70% Treg-derived mappable alloreactive CD4+ clones, versus approximately 27% for controls. Poor capture below about 10^-5 frequency left most alloreactive clones unmapped to unstimulated subsets.

The CDR3 totals 15 residues. Assays examined around 100,000 TCR templates per sample. Sequenced by immunoSEQ multiplex PCR; TCRdb stores in-frame clones only, minus some. Counted here are around 100,000 clones, about 93% occurring once; the ten biggest clones make up about 0.62%. The chain joins TRBV21-1 to TRBJ1-2; the table calls TRBD1, which could not be checked here. TRBV21-1 is assigned pseudogene status. Specimen: Tregs sorted from blood. This sequence was found in a human donor in good health. The CDR3 DNA sequence: TGTGCCAGCAGCGTCCAAGGATGGGGCAACTATGGCTACACCTTC. Protein: CASSVQGWGNYGYTF.